The clone carrying this T cell receptor (beta chain) was seen at least ten times. Germline CDR1 reads ENHRY; CDR2 reads SYGVKD. This CDR3 is 13 amino acids long. Unmatched junction bases numbered 11, after V lost 9 bases and J lost 6 bases. The data were taken from a study of human T cells and chemical hapten exposure. Stated time point: healthy volunteer bleed at 6 weeks. Someone pulled total RNA out of unfractionated whole blood. Library construction involved attaching unique molecular identifiers to individual cDNA molecules, which allowed quantitative, reproducible TCR counting. TCRdb recomputed calls from the RACE reads with MiXCR, one row per CDR3 protein. This table has about 45,000 distinct CDR3 sequences, around 3.4% appearing once.

The sequenced sample consisted of whole blood. The receptor was isolated from a human donor in good health. Some clones in this sample may be carry-over from other donors' samples. The chain uses TRBV10-3 and TRBJ2-7; 7 bases fit TRBD1. The CDR3 coding sequence is TGTGCCATTCGAGCCACAGGGGTCCGCGAGCAGTACTTC. Its protein product is CAIRATGVREQYF.